This T cell receptor delta chain was captured by sequencing in a study of gamma-delta T cells after stem cell transplantation. For this clone: The protein TCRdb gives is from a much larger clone and does not agree with this DNA's translation at residue 11, likely a read error; the protein shown here comes from the DNA.

TCRdb reran clone calling via CATT on the RT-PCR reads. In the table there are over a thousand delta-chain clones, 2% to 3% of which are singletons. The receptor was isolated from a human donor. It is not recorded whose cells these are; they may come from a transplant donor. The material sequenced was gamma-delta T cells.

The CDR3 loop reads CACDTLGGRKADKLIF. DNA for the CDR3: TGTGCCTGTGACACCCTGGGGGGCCGTAAGGCCGATAAACTCATCTTT. This chain connects TRDV2 to TRDJ1, with TRDD3 matching 7 bases. CDR3 length: 16 residues. CDR1 is GEAIGNYY, CDR2 EKD, per germline. J was trimmed by 3 bases and V by 0 bases; bases with no gene match: 9.